This is a list of T cell receptor beta chains from one sample in a study of beta chain features in type 1 diabetes. Clones were sequenced by immunoSEQ multiplex PCR, and TCRdb holds only the in-frame ones, with some missing. The table has fewer than 7,500 clones, about 69% seen once; the top ten hold less than 2.5%. The sample consisted of Tregs from blood. The receptors here all came from a man younger than 35 in good health. The CDR3 runs from the conserved cysteine through the conserved F or W. The order of the fields is D gene, J gene, clone size, V gene, CDR3 protein, CDR3 DNA. D genes are given only for firm matches. Size is omitted from some rows. Given values are once, few, many or a class for expanded clones.

. | TRBJ1-3 | . | TRBV7-3 | CASSPGGSGNTIYF | TGTGCCAGCAGCCCCGGAGGTTCTGGAAACACCATATATTTT
TRBD2 | TRBJ2-1 | . | TRBV7-9 | CASSELAGGLVEQFF | TGTGCCAGCAGCGAGCTAGCGGGGGGCCTAGTTGAGCAGTTCTTC
. | TRBJ2-5 | . | TRBV11-2 | CASSPPPGTQYF | TGTGCCAGCAGCCCCCCCCCGGGGACCCAGTACTTC
TRBD1 | TRBJ2-7 | . | TRBV27 | CASSSSNRGLRNEQYF | TGTGCCAGCAGTTCGTCGAACAGGGGCCTTCGGAACGAGCAGTACTTC
. | TRBJ1-5 | . | TRBV29-1 | CSVATADNQPQHF | TGCAGCGTTGCGACAGCTGACAATCAGCCCCAGCATTTT
. | TRBJ2-2 | . | TRBV5-1 | CASSLTQGKTGELFF | TGCGCCAGCAGCTTAACTCAGGGAAAGACCGGGGAGCTGTTTTTT
TRBD1 | TRBJ2-1 | . | TRBV29-1 | CSVGGTGVFDEQFF | TGCAGCGTTGGTGGGACAGGGGTTTTCGATGAGCAGTTCTTC
. | TRBJ2-2 | . | TRBV7-8 | CASSSSVSGELFF | TGTGCCAGCAGCTCTAGCGTGAGCGGGGAGCTGTTTTTT
. | TRBJ1-2 | . | TRBV4-3 | CASSHPRGAEPRDGYTF | TGCGCCAGCAGCCATCCCCGGGGAGCTGAACCGAGGGATGGCTACACCTTC
. | TRBJ2-1 | . | TRBV11-2 | CASSFKGDNEQFF | TGTGCCAGCAGCTTCAAAGGGGACAATGAGCAGTTCTTC
. | TRBJ1-2 | . | TRBV7-8 | CASSSDSNYGYTF | TGTGCCAGCAGCTCGGACAGCAACTATGGCTACACCTTC
TRBD1 | TRBJ2-1 | . | TRBV5-1 | CASSLSTGGRGNEQFF | TGCGCCAGCAGCTTGAGTACAGGGGGAAGAGGCAATGAGCAGTTCTTC
. | TRBJ2-4 | . | TRBV11-2 | CASSRDRAKNIQYF | TGTGCCAGCAGCCGTGACAGGGCCAAAAACATTCAGTACTTC
TRBD2 | TRBJ2-1 | . | TRBV28 | CASGSGTRAVDEQFF | TGTGCCAGCGGTTCCGGGACTAGGGCTGTCGATGAGCAGTTCTTC
TRBD2 | TRBJ2-2 | once | TRBV5-8 | CASSPLAGPRNTGELFF | TGTGCCAGCAGCCCTCTAGCGGGACCTCGGAACACCGGGGAGCTGTTTTTT
TRBD1 | TRBJ2-7 | . | TRBV5-1 | CASSFGGTGGYEQYF | TGCGCCAGCAGCTTCGGCGGGACAGGGGGCTACGAGCAGTACTTC
TRBD1 | TRBJ2-5 | . | TRBV18 | CASSPGTAKQETQYF | TGTGCCAGCTCACCTGGGACAGCCAAGCAAGAGACCCAGTACTTC
. | TRBJ2-3 | . | TRBV5-5 | CASSLQGTDTQYF | TGTGCCAGCAGCTTACAGGGAACAGATACGCAGTATTTT
TRBD2 | TRBJ2-1 | . | TRBV10-3 | CAISDNGGSYNEQFF | TGTGCCATCAGTGATAACGGGGGGTCGTACAATGAGCAGTTCTTC
TRBD1 | TRBJ2-7 | . | TRBV30 | CAWRPPGQGYEQYF | TGTGCCTGGAGACCCCCGGGACAGGGTTACGAGCAGTACTTC
TRBD1 | TRBJ2-7 | . | TRBV6-1 | CASSDGTGGSYEQYF | TGTGCCAGCAGTGACGGGACAGGGGGATCCTACGAGCAGTACTTC
. | TRBJ1-5 | . | TRBV7-8 | CASSLGTNQPQHF | TGTGCCAGCAGCTTAGGAACTAATCAGCCCCAGCATTTT
TRBD2 | TRBJ2-2 | . | TRBV7-2 | CASSPLAGTSGGEGGELFF | TGTGCCAGCAGCCCTCTGGCGGGGACTAGCGGGGGGGAGGGCGGGGAGCTGTTTTTT
TRBD2 | TRBJ2-1 | . | TRBV4-2 | CASSHYPPGTSGGPLHEQFF | TGTGCCAGCAGCCACTACCCCCCAGGGACTAGCGGGGGGCCCCTCCATGAGCAGTTCTTC
TRBD1 | TRBJ2-2 | . | TRBV5-4 | CASSLERQGETGELFF | TGTGCCAGCAGCTTGGAGAGACAGGGTGAAACCGGGGAGCTGTTTTTT
TRBD2 | TRBJ2-5 | . | TRBV18 | CASSPSSGAQETQYF | TGTGCCAGCTCGCCCTCTAGCGGGGCCCAAGAGACCCAGTACTTC
. | TRBJ1-2 | . | TRBV19 | CASSGQNYGYTF | TGTGCCAGTAGTGGACAAAACTATGGCTACACCTTC
. | TRBJ1-1 | once | TRBV18 | CASSPSPEAWAEAFF | TGTGCCAGCTCACCATCCCCGGAGGCGTGGGCTGAAGCTTTCTTT
. | TRBJ1-1 | . | TRBV6-6 | CASSGTYTEAFF | TGTGCCAGCAGTGGGACATACACTGAAGCTTTCTTT
TRBD2 | TRBJ2-3 | . | TRBV19 | CASSRGGKKSSTDTQYF | TGTGCCAGTAGCCGGGGGGGGAAGAAGAGTAGCACAGATACGCAGTATTTT
TRBD1 | TRBJ1-6 | . | TRBV19 | CASSIGKAAGGYSPLHF | TGTGCCAGTAGTATCGGAAAAGCGGCAGGGGGTTATTCACCCCTCCACTTT
TRBD1 | TRBJ2-7 | once | TRBV7-9 | CASSFSTTGAYEQYF | TGTGCCAGCAGCTTTAGTACTACAGGGGCCTACGAGCAGTACTTC
TRBD1 | TRBJ1-1 | once | TRBV6-6 | CATRGGTGLEAFF | TGTGCCACGAGAGGGGGGACAGGCCTTGAAGCTTTCTTT